The clone carrying this T cell receptor (gamma chain) is labeled as large. The germline gives CDR1 GITISATS, CDR2 ISYDGTV (reference sequence). This CDR3 is built from 16 residues. V lost 1 base, J lost 7 bases, and 4 bases stayed unmatched. TCRdb re-called the RT-PCR reads using CATT. In the table there are around 190 gamma-chain clones, roughly 3.3% of which are singletons. This sample was taken from a study of gammadelta T cells in human blood. The sample consisted of Vgamma9Vdelta2 gamma-delta T cells from cord blood. V gene TRGV9 combines with J gene TRGJP. The origin of this receptor is a newborn. The CDR3 DNA reads as TGTGCCTTGTGGGAGGTCATGGAGTTGGGCAAAAAAATCAAGGTATTT. It is translated as CALWEVMELGKKIKVF.